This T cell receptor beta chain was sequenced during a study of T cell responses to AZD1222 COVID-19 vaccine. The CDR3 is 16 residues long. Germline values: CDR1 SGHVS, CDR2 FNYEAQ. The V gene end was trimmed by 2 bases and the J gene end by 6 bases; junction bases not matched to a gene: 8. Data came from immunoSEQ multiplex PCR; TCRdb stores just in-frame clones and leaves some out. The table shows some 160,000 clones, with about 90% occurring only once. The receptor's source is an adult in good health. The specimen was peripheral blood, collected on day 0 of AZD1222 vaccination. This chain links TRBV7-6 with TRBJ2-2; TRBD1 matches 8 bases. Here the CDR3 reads CASSLTRTGSAGELFF. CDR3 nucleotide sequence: TGTGCCAGCAGCTTAACCCGGACAGGGTCGGCCGGGGAGCTGTTTTTT.